This is a list of T cell receptor beta chains from one sample in a study of shared clonotypes between healthy human individuals. The assay was immunoSEQ multiplex PCR, and TCRdb's table has in-frame clones only and misses some. The table lists about a million clones, approximately 80% of them singletons. Sample: memory CD4+ T cells sorted from blood. The receptors originated from a man aged 18 to 30 in good health. CDR3s include the opening cysteine and the closing phenylalanine or tryptophan. The order of the fields is J gene, D gene, V gene, clone size, CDR3 protein, CDR3 DNA. D genes are given only for firm matches. For some rows the clone size is stated as once, few or many, or as a class when expanded; others skip it.

>TRBJ1-1|-|TRBV4-1|-
CASSQDVAGVVNTEAFF
TGCGCCAGCAGCCAAGACGTGGCAGGCGTTGTGAACACTGAAGCTTTCTTT
>TRBJ2-2|-|TRBV7-2|-
CASSLQANSGELFF
TGTGCCAGCAGCCTCCAAGCGAATTCCGGGGAGCTGTTTTTT
>TRBJ1-6|TRBD1|TRBV5-1|-
CASSPTGTGSNSPLHF
TGCGCCAGCAGCCCCACCGGGACAGGGAGCAATTCACCCCTCCACTTT
>TRBJ1-5|TRBD1|TRBV28|-
CASSSVGRGQPQHF
TGTGCCAGCAGTTCGGTCGGCAGGGGGCAGCCCCAGCATTTT
>TRBJ2-5|TRBD2|TRBV19|-
CASSILAGAETQYF
TGTGCCAGTAGTATACTAGCGGGGGCAGAGACCCAGTACTTC
>TRBJ1-5|-|TRBV18|-
CASSLQGHNQPQHF
TGTGCCAGCTCACTACAGGGACACAATCAGCCCCAGCATTTT
>TRBJ1-3|-|TRBV18|-
CASSQALGTIYF
TGTGCCAGCTCCCAGGCCCTGGGCACCATATATTTT
>TRBJ2-7|TRBD2|TRBV19|once
CASSLGLAGGGEQYF
TGTGCCAGTAGCCTGGGACTAGCGGGAGGTGGCGAGCAGTACTTC
>TRBJ1-1|-|TRBV20-1|-
CSALGDTEAFF
TGCAGTGCTTTAGGGGACACTGAAGCTTTCTTT
>TRBJ2-7|TRBD2|TRBV4-3|-
CASSQDMPSGRRYEQYF
TGCGCCAGCAGCCAAGATATGCCTAGCGGGAGACGGTACGAGCAGTACTTC
>TRBJ1-2|-|TRBV6-1|-
CASSEWGGGYTF
TGTGCCAGCAGTGAATGGGGGGGCGGGTACACCTTC
>TRBJ2-5|TRBD1|TRBV16|-
CASSLGTGTTRRKRETQYF
TGTGCCAGCAGCCTTGGGACAGGGACAACAAGGCGCAAGAGGGAGACCCAGTACTTC
>TRBJ2-1|-|TRBV29-1|-
CSVEDPPGQNNNEQFF
TGCAGCGTTGAAGACCCCCCGGGACAAAATAACAATGAGCAGTTCTTC
>TRBJ1-6|-|TRBV5-5|-
CASSLAPRPIQWLHF
TGTGCCAGCAGCTTAGCACCCAGACCCATTCAATGGCTCCACTTT